These 22 T cell receptor beta chains share one sample of origin, sequenced in a study of T cell repertoires in cytomegalovirus infection. TCRdb analysed the reads with MiXCR anew, one entry per CDR3 protein. The data show some 900,000 distinct CDR3 sequences, less than 35% seen once. The antigens for these receptors are not known. The specimen comprised cultured CD8+ T cells from PBMCs, sampled from culture after CMV antigen stimulation. The receptor source for this set is a human donor in good health (CMV status not recorded). Some clones in this sample may be carry-over from other donors' samples.

This clonotype was seen a handful of times. V is TRBV2 and J is TRBJ1-2; D is uncertain. The CDR3 is 14 amino acids. V was trimmed by 2 bases and J by 1 base, leaving 8 bases between them. CDR1 and CDR2 from the germline V gene are SNHLY and FYNNEI. The CDR3 sequence: CASSEFQYNYGYTF. In nucleotides, the CDR3 is TGTGCCAGCAGTGAATTTCAATATAACTATGGCTACACCTTC.

This clonotype has only a few counts. The chain joins TRBV19 to TRBJ1-1; perhaps TRBD1 as D (6 bases). Trimming shortened V by 5 bases and J by 4 bases, and 17 bases separated the two germline ends. The CDR3 contains 15 residues. Germline V CDR1 and CDR2: LNHDA, SQIVND (reference sequence). Written as DNA, the CDR3 is TGTGCCAGTAGTTATCCCGACTCCAGGGGCACTGAAGCTTTCTTT. It encodes CASSYPDSRGTEAFF.

The rearrangement uses TRBV4-1 and TRBJ1-4; maybe TRBD1 (5 bases). Germline V lookup: CDR1 MGHRA, CDR2 YSYEKL. The CDR3 is 15 residues long. V lost 4 bases and J lost 0, with 9 bases in between. CDR3 sequence: CASSPGGSTNEKLFF. The CDR3 bases are TGCGCCAGCAGCCCGGGGGGATCAACTAATGAAAAACTGTTTTTT.

This clonotype was detected a few times. The CDR3 bases are TGTGCCAGCAGCTTAGCGCTAGAGGTTGGCTACACCTTC. It is translated as CASSLALEVGYTF. The chain carries TRBV7-8 and TRBJ1-2; no definite D call. This CDR3 comprises 13 residues. V gave up 0 bases and J gave up 7 bases, with 9 bases separating them. Per germline, CDR1 SGHVS and CDR2 FQNEAQ. The variable domain in full, with the rest retrieved from reference TRBV7-8 and TRBJ1-2, is GAGVSQSPRYKVAKRGQDVALRCDPISGHVSLFWYQQALGQGPEFLTYFQNEAQLDKSGLPSDRFFAERPEGSVSTLKIQRTQQEDSAVYLCASSLALEVGYTFGSGTRLTVV.

The V gene is TRBV4-1, the J gene TRBJ2-3, with no clear D. CDR1 and CDR2 (germline): MGHRA, YSYEKL. Trimming cost V 0 bases and J 0 bases, with 7 bases left between them. This CDR3 comprises 15 residues. The CDR3 spells CASSQDVSSTDTQYF. CDR3 sequence (DNA): TGCGCCAGCAGCCAAGACGTATCTAGCACAGATACGCAGTATTTT.

This clonotype was recorded many times. The rearrangement uses TRBV6-1 and TRBJ2-7, with unresolved D. The germline CDR1 and CDR2 sequences are MNHNS and SASEGT. This CDR3 has 14 amino acids. CDR3 amino acids: CVLDPAGSSYEQYV. DNA of the CDR3: TGTGTCCTAGACCCCGCAGGTAGCTCCTACGAGCAGTACGTC.

The table lists this clonotype with a few counts. This sequence joins TRBV24-1 and TRBJ2-2; 10 nucleotides match TRBD1. Germline trimming cut 3 bases from V and 3 bases from J; bases unmatched to any gene: 3. Per the germline V gene, CDR1 is KGHDR and CDR2 is SFDVKD. CDR3 length: 16 residues. The DNA of the CDR3 is TGTGCCACCAGTGATGGGGACAGGGGCTACACCGGGGAGCTGTTTTTT. Its translation is CATSDGDRGYTGELFF.

This clonotype showed up many times. This chain links TRBV7-9 with TRBJ2-5; maybe TRBD2 (5 bases). The CDR3 has 16 amino acids. Germline values: CDR1 SEHNR, CDR2 FQNEAQ (reference sequence). Deletions cut 2 bases from V and 0 bases from J, with 13 bases between. CDR3 in DNA: TGTGCCAGCAGCTTAAGGTCCGGGGAATACCAAGAGACCCAGTACTTC. Translation gives CASSLRSGEYQETQYF.

About this clonotype itself: This could be a read error, since a much larger clone is one nucleotide away. V is TRBV12-3 or TRBV12-4 and J is TRBJ2-7; the D gene is possibly TRBD2 (5 bases). The V end lost 7 bases, the J end lost 2 bases, and 15 bases lay between the germline ends. The CDR3 is 14 residues long. The CDR3: CASKTLVDPYEQYF. In DNA, the CDR3 is TGTGCCAGCAAAACACTAGTGGACCCCTACGAGCAGTACTTC.

In its sample, this clonotype was seen a few times. The CDR3 protein is CSARDRDSSYNSPLHF. CDR3 nucleotides: TGCAGTGCTAGAGATCGGGACAGCTCCTATAATTCACCCCTCCACTTT. V is TRBV20-1 and J is TRBJ1-6; 7 nucleotides line up with TRBD1. Germline V lookup: CDR1 DFQATT, CDR2 SNEGSKA (reference sequence). This CDR3 is built from 16 residues. With 0 bases clipped from V and 0 bases from J, the junction kept 2 bases outside the gene matches.

This clonotype showed up just a few times. The rearrangement links TRBV5-4 to TRBJ2-1; D is undetermined. The CDR3 sequence is 13 residues long. The V end lost 3 bases, the J end lost 5 bases, and 9 bases lay between the germline ends. The germline gives CDR1 SGHNT, CDR2 YYREEE (reference sequence). The CDR3: CASSSWVHNEQFF. The CDR3 nucleotides are TGTGCCAGCAGCTCCTGGGTCCACAATGAGCAGTTCTTC.

This clonotype showed up just a few times. This chain joins TRBV7-4 and TRBJ1-2; possible D gene TRBD1, 5 bases. Deletions cut 11 bases from V and 2 bases from J, with 18 bases between. In germline, CDR1 is SGHVT, CDR2 SQSDAQ. The CDR3 has 14 residues. The DNA of the CDR3 is TGTGCCCTGCGACGCGAGGGACCGAACTATGGCTACACCTTC. It codes for CALRREGPNYGYTF.

The rearrangement links TRBV6-5 to TRBJ2-5; TRBD2 matches at 9 bases. Germline lookup yields CDR1 MNHEY and CDR2 SVGAGI. This CDR3 region has 16 residues. The V segment lost 6 bases and the J segment 5 bases; nucleotides outside the gene matches: 13. This chain's CDR3 is CASRPIGGGGVETQYF. In DNA form, the CDR3 reads TGTGCCAGCAGACCGATTGGCGGGGGGGGGGTTGAGACCCAGTACTTC.

The genes are TRBV7-9 and TRBJ1-1, with D tentatively TRBD1 (6 bases). Germline CDR1 reads SEHNR; CDR2 reads FQNEAQ (reference sequence). Trimming took off 3 bases at V and 5 bases at J, with 13 bases between the two ends. The CDR3 sequence is 14 residues long. As DNA, the CDR3 is TGTGCCAGCAGCTTTGGCGGGGGGCATACTGAAGCTTTCTTT. It encodes CASSFGGGHTEAFF.

This clonotype has ten or more counts. The gene calls are TRBV7-6 and TRBJ1-1; 8 bases match TRBD1. Germline CDR1 reads SGHVS; CDR2 reads FNYEAQ. V was pared by 3 bases and J by 6 bases, with 3 bases of the junction left unmatched. The CDR3 is made up of 13 amino acids. CDR3 protein: CASSFSQGAEAFF. CDR3 sequence (DNA): TGTGCCAGCAGCTTTTCACAGGGGGCTGAAGCTTTCTTT.

CDR3 amino acids: CATLVPSSYEQYF. The CDR3 bases are TGTGCCACCCTCGTACCGAGCTCCTACGAGCAGTACTTC. The rearrangement uses TRBV10-3 and TRBJ2-7; the D is unclear. The germline V gene has CDR1 ENHRY and CDR2 SYGVKD. V lost 10 bases and J lost 0, with 13 bases in between. This CDR3 comprises 13 residues.

The CDR3 loop is CASSYSKGGSTDTQYF. The CDR3 region has the DNA TGTGCCAGCAGTTACTCGAAAGGGGGCAGCACAGATACGCAGTATTTT. The V gene is TRBV6-5, the J gene TRBJ2-3; 7 nucleotides line up with TRBD1. The CDR3 consists of 16 residues. The junction had 3 bases not matched to a gene; V was cut back by 0 bases and J by 0 bases. In germline, CDR1 is MNHEY, CDR2 SVGAGI.

This chain connects TRBV2 to TRBJ2-3; tentatively, D is TRBD2 (6 bases). Germline V gene sequence: CDR1 SNHLY, CDR2 FYNNEI. CDR3 length: 16 residues. V lost 6 bases and J lost 1, with 17 bases in between. The CDR3 reads CASSQSAGLCTDTQYF. CDR3 DNA sequence: TGTGCCAGCAGCCAATCAGCTGGACTATGCACAGATACGCAGTATTTT.

At least ten counts were recorded for this clonotype. The rearrangement links TRBV7-6 to TRBJ1-1; 8 nucleotides align to TRBD1. Germline CDR1 and CDR2: SGHVS and FNYEAQ. V was clipped by 7 bases and J by 4 bases; unmatched bases: 8. The CDR3 length is 14 residues. The CDR3 DNA is TGTGCCAGCACCCTCACAGGGACAGGCACTGAAGCTTTCTTT. Translated, it gives CASTLTGTGTEAFF.

The chain links TRBV6-1 to TRBJ2-2; 8 nucleotides match TRBD1. The CDR3 totals 13 residues. Per germline, CDR1 MNHNS and CDR2 SASEGT. The J segment lost 13 bases and the V segment lost 10 bases, leaving 14 bases of the junction unmatched. CDR3 sequence reads: CATFGQGDPTLFF. The CDR3 DNA sequence: TGTGCCACGTTCGGACAGGGAGACCCTACGCTGTTTTTT.

In this sample, this clonotype turned up a few times. V gene TRBV27 combines with J gene TRBJ2-6; the D is unclear. This CDR3 has 16 residues. The V gene lost 5 bases and the J gene lost 0 bases, with 11 bases spanning the gap. The V gene's germline CDR1 is MNHEY and CDR2 SMNVEV (reference sequence). CDR3 residues: CASSQRGASGANVLTF. The CDR3 nucleotides read TGTGCCAGCAGTCAAAGAGGTGCCTCTGGGGCCAACGTCCTGACTTTC.

This clonotype was observed a handful of times. The chain uses TRBV25-1 and TRBJ1-2, with no clear D. Germline CDR1 reads MGHDK; CDR2 reads SYGVNS. Trimming cost V 8 bases and J 8 bases, with 12 bases left between them. The CDR3 extends over 11 amino acids. The CDR3 nucleotides read TGTGCCAGCCTATCGGGTTCAGGCTACACCTTC. It codes for CASLSGSGYTF.